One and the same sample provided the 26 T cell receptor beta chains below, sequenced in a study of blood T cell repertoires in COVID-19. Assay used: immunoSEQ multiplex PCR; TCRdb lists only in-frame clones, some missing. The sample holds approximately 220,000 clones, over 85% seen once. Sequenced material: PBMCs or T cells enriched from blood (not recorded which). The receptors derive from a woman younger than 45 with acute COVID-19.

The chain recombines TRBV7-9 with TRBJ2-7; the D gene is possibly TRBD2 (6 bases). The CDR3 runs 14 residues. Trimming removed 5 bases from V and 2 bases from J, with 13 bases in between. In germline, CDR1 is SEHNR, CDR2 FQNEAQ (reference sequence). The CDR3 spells CASSPHGGTYEQYF. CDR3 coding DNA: TGTGCCAGCAGCCCCCACGGGGGAACCTACGAGCAGTACTTC. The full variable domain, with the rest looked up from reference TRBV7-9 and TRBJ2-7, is DTGVSQNPRHKITKRGQNVTFRCDPISEHNRLYWYRQTLGQGPEFLTYFQNEAQLEKSRLLSDRFSAERPKGSFSTLEIQRTEQGDSAMYLCASSPHGGTYEQYFGPGTRLTVT.

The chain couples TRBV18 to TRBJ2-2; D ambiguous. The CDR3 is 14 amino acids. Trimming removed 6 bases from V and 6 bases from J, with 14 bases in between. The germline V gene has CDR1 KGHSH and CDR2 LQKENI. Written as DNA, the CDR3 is TGTGCCAGCTCCCAAATCGAGAGCGCCGGGGAGCTGTTTTTT. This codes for CASSQIESAGELFF.

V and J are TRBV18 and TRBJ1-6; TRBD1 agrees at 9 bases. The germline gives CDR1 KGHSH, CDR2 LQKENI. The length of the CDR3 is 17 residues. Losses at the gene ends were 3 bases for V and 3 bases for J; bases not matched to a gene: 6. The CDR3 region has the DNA TGTGCCAGCTCACCTACGACAGGGGGTAACTATAATTCACCCCTCCACTTT. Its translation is CASSPTTGGNYNSPLHF. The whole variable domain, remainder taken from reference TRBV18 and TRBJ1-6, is NAGVMQNPRHLVRRRGQEARLRCSPMKGHSHVYWYRQLPEEGLKFMVYLQKENIIDESGMPKERFSAEFPKEGPSILRIQQVVRGDSAAYFCASSPTTGGNYNSPLHFGNGTRLTVT.

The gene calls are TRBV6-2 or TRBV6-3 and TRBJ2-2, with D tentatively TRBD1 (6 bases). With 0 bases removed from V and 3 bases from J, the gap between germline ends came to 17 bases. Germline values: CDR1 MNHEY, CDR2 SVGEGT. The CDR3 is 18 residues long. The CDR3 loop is CASSYSRARGRHTGELFF. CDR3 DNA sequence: TGTGCCAGCAGTTACTCTCGGGCCAGGGGTCGGCACACCGGGGAGCTGTTTTTT.

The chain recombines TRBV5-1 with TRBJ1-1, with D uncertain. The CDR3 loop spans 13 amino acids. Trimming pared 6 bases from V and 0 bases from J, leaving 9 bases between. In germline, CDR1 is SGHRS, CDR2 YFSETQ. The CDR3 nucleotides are TGCGCCAGCAAAGACGGGATGAACACTGAAGCTTTCTTT. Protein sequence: CASKDGMNTEAFF. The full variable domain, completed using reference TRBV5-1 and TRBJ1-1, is KAGVTQTPRYLIKTRGQQVTLSCSPISGHRSVSWYQQTPGQGLQFLFEYFSETQRNKGNFPGRFSGRQFSNSRSEMNVSTLELGDSALYLCASKDGMNTEAFFGQGTRLTVV.

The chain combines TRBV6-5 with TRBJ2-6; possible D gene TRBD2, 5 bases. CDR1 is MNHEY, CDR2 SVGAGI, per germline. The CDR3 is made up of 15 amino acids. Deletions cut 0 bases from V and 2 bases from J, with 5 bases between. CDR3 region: CASSYSRAGANVLTF. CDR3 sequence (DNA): TGTGCCAGCAGTTACTCGAGGGCTGGGGCCAACGTCCTGACTTTC.

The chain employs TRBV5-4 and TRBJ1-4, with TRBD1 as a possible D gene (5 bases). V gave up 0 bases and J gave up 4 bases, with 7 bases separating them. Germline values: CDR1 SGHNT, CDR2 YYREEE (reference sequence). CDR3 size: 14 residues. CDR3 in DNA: TGTGCCAGCAGCTTGGGACAGCTTAATGAAAAACTGTTTTTT. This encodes CASSLGQLNEKLFF.

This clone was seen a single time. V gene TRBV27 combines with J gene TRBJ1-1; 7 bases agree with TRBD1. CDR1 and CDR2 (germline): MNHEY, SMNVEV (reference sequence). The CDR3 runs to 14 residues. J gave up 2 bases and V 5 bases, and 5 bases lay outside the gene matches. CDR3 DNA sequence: TGTGCCAGCAGTGGGAACAGGGGCAACACTGAAGCTTTCTTT. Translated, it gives CASSGNRGNTEAFF.

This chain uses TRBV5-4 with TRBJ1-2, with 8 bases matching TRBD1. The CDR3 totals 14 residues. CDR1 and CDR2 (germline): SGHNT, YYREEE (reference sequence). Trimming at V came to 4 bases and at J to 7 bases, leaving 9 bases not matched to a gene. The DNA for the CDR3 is TGTGCCAGCAGCGCATTGGACAGGGAAGGTGGCTACACCTTC. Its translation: CASSALDREGGYTF.

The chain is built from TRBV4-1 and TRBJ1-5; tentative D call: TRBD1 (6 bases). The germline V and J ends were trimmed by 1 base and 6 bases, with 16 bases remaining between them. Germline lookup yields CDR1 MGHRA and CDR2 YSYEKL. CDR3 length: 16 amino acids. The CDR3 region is CASSQGRGGAAQPQHF. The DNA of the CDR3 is TGCGCCAGCAGCCAAGGTCGGGGGGGGGCTGCTCAGCCCCAGCATTTT.

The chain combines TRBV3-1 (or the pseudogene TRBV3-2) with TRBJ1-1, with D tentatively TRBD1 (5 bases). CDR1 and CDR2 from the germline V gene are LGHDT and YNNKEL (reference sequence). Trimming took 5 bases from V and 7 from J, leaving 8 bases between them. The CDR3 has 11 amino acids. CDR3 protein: CASSGANEAFF. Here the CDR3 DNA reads TGTGCCAGCAGCGGGGCGAATGAAGCTTTCTTT.

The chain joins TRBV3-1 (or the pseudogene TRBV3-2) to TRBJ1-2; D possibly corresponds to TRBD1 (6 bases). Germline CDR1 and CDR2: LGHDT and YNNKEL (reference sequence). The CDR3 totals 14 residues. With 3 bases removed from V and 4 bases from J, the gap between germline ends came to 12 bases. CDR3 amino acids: CASSQDSSGYGYTF. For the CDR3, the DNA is TGTGCCAGCAGCCAGGACAGTAGTGGCTATGGCTACACCTTC.

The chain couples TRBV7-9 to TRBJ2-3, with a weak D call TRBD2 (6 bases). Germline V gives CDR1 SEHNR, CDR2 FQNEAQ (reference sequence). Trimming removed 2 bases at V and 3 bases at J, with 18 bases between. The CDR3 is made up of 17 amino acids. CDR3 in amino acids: CASSLSSRGVRTDTQYF. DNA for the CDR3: TGTGCCAGCAGCTTAAGCTCCCGCGGGGTAAGAACAGATACGCAGTATTTT. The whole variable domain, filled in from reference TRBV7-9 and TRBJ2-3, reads DTGVSQNPRHKITKRGQNVTFRCDPISEHNRLYWYRQTLGQGPEFLTYFQNEAQLEKSRLLSDRFSAERPKGSFSTLEIQRTEQGDSAMYLCASSLSSRGVRTDTQYFGPGTRLTVL.

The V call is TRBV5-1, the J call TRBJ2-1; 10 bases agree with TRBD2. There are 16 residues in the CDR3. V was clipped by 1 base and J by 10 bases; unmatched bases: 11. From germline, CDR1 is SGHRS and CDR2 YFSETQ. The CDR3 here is CASSLKASGGNGEQFF. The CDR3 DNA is TGCGCCAGCAGCTTGAAGGCTAGCGGGGGCAATGGGGAGCAGTTCTTC.

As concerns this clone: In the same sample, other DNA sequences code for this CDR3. The CDR3 protein is CATSKDRGNSPLHF. DNA of the CDR3: TGTGCCACCTCTAAGGACAGGGGTAATTCACCCCTCCACTTT. The genes are TRBV15 and TRBJ1-6; 9 bases match TRBD1. CDR1 and CDR2 (germline): LNHNV, YYDKDF (reference sequence). The CDR3 runs to 14 residues. Losses at the gene ends were 8 bases for V and 6 bases for J; bases not matched to a gene: 5.

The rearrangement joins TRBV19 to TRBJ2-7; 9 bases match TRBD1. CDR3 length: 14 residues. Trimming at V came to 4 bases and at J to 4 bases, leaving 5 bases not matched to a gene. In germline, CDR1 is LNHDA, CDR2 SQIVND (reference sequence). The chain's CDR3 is CASSTPGQGYEQYF. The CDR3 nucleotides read TGTGCCAGTAGTACCCCGGGACAGGGTTACGAGCAGTACTTC.

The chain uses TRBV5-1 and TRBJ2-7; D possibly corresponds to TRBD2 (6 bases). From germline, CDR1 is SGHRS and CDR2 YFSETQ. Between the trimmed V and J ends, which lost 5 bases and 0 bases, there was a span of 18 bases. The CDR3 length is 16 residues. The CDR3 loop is CASSWSAGTASYEQYF. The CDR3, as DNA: TGCGCCAGCAGTTGGTCAGCAGGGACTGCCTCCTACGAGCAGTACTTC.

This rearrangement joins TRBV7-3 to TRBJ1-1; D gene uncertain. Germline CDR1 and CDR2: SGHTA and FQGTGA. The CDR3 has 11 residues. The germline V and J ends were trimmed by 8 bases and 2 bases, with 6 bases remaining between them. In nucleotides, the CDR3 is TGTGCCAGCTTCCCAAACACTGAAGCTTTCTTT. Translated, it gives CASFPNTEAFF. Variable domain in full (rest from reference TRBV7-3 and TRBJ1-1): GAGVSQTPSNKVTEKGKYVELRCDPISGHTALYWYRQSLGQGPEFLIYFQGTGAADDSGLPNDRFFAVRPEGSVSTLKIQRTERGDSAVYLCASFPNTEAFFGQGTRLTVV.

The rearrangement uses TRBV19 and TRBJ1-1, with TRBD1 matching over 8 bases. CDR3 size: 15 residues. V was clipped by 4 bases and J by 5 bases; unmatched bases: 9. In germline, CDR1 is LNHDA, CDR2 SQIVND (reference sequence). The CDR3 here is CASSRTGMKGTEAFF. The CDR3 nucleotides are TGTGCCAGTAGTAGGACAGGGATGAAGGGAACTGAAGCTTTCTTT. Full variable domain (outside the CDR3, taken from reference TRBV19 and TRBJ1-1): DGGITQSPKYLFRKEGQNVTLSCEQNLNHDAMYWYRQDPGQGLRLIYYSQIVNDFQKGDIAEGYSVSREKKESFPLTVTSAQKNPTAFYLCASSRTGMKGTEAFFGQGTRLTVV.

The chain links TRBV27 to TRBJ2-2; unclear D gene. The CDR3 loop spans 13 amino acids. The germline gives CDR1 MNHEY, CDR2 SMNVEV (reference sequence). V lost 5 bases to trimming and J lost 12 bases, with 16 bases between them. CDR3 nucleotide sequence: TGTGCCAGCAGTCCAACCTTGAAGAGGAAGCTGTTTTTT. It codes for CASSPTLKRKLFF.

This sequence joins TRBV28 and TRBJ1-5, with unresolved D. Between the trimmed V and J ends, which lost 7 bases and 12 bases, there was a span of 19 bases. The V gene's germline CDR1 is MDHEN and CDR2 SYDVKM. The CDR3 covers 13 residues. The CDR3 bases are TGTGCCAGCATCGGGGTACCACTATCAGACCAGCATTTT. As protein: CASIGVPLSDQHF.

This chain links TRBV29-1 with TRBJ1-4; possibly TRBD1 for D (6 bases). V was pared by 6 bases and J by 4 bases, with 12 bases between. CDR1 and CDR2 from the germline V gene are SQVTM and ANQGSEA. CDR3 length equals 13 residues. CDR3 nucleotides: TGCAGCGTCGCAGGGGCCCGTAATGAAAAACTGTTTTTT. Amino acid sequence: CSVAGARNEKLFF.

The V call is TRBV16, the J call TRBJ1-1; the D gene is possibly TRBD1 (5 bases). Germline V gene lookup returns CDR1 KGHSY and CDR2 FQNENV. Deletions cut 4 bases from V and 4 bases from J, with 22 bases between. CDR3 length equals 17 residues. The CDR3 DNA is TGTGCCAGCAGCCCCCCGGGGAGGGGCCCAGAGGGCACTGAAGCTTTCTTT. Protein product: CASSPPGRGPEGTEAFF.

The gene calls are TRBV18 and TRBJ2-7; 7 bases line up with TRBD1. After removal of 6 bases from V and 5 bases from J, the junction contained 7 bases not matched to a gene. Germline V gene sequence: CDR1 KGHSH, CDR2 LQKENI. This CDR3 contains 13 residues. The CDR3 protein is CASSPDRAHEQYF. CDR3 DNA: TGTGCCAGCTCCCCAGACAGGGCACACGAGCAGTACTTC.

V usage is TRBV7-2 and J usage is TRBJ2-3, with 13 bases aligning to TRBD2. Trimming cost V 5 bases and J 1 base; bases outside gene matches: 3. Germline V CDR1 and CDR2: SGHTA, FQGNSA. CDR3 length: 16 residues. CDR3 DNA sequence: TGTGCCAGCAGCCCCGGGACTAGCGGGGGCACAGATACGCAGTATTTT. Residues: CASSPGTSGGTDTQYF.

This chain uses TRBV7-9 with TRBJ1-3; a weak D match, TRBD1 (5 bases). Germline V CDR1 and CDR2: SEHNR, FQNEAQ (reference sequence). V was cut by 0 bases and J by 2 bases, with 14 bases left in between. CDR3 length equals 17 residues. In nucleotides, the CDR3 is TGTGCCAGCAGCTTAGCGCTTCAGGGTTTAGCTGGAAACACCATATATTTT. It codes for CASSLALQGLAGNTIYF.